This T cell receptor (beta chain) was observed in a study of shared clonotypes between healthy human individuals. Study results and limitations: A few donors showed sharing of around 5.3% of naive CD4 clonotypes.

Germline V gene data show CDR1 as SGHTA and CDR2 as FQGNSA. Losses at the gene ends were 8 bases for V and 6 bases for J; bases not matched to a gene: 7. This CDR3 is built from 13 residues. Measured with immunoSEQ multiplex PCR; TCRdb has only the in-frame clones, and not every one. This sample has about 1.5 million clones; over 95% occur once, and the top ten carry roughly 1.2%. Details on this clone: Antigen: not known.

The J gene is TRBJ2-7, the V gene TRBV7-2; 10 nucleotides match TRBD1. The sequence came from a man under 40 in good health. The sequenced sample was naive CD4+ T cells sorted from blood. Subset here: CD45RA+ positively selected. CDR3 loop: CASHRDRGGEQYF. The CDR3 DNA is TGTGCCAGCCACCGGGACAGGGGTGGCGAGCAGTACTTC.